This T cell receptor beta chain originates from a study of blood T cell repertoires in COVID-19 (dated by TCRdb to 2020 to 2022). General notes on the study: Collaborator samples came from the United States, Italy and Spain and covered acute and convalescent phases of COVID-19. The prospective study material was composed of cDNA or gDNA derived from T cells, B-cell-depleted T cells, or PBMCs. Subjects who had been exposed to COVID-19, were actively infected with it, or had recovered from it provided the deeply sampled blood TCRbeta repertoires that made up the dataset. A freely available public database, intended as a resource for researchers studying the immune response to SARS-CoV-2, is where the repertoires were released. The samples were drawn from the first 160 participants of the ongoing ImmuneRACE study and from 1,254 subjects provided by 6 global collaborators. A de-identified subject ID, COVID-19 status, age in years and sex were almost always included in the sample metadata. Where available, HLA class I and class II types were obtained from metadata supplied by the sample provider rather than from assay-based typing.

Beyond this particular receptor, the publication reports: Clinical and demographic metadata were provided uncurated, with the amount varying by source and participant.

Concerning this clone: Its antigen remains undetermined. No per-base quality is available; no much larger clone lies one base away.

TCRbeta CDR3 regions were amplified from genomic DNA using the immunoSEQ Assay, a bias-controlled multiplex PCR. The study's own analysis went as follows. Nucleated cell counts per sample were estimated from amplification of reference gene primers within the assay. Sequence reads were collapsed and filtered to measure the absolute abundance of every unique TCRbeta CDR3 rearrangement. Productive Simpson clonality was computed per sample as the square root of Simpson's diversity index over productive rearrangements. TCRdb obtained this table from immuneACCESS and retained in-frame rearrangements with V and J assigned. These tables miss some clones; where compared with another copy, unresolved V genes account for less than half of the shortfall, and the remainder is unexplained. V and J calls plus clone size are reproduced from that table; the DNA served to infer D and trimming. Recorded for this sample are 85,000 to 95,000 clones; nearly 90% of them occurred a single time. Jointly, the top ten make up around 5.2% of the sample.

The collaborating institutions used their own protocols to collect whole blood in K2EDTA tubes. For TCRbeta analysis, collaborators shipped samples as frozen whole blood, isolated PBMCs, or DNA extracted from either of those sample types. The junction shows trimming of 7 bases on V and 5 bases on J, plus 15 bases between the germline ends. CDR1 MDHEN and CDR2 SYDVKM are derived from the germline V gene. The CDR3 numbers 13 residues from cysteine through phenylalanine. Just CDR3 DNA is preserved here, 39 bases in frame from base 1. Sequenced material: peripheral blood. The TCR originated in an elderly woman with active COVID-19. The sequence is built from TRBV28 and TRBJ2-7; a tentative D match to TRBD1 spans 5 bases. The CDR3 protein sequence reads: CASTLTHRNEQYF. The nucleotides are TGTGCCAGCACCCTGACCCACAGGAACGAGCAGTACTTC.